This TCR beta chain was retrieved from a study of T-cell reconstitution after alpha-beta-depleted transplantation in children. During its preparation, the TCRbeta library received unique molecular identifiers. A single record per CDR3 protein comes from TCRdb applying MiXCR to the PCR reads. The sample consists of hundreds of thousands of distinct CDR3 sequences, about 12% of them appearing once. In its sample, this clonotype was seen many times. The antigen is undetermined. CDR1 and CDR2 (germline): DFQATT, SNEGSKA (reference sequence). V was pared by 7 bases and J by 2 bases, with 7 bases between. The CDR3 contains 11 residues. Findings and limits, study-wide: Newly generated T cells supplied most T-cell counts and diversity one year post-transplant. Surviving recipient T cells and intrathymic progenitors accounted for some patients' high TCRbeta diversity at day 60. Expanded clones from the graft, numbering several hundred, reportedly supplied alpha-beta T cells about two months after transplant.

Sequenced material: PBMCs, taken before TCRalphabeta/CD19-depleted stem cell transplant. This sequence was found in a girl aged 2 to 10 with congenital amegakaryocytic thrombocytopenia, due to receive a stem cell transplant. The rearrangement uses TRBV20-1 and TRBJ2-3; D is unresolved. The chain's CDR3 is CSVPHTDTQYF. In nucleotides, the CDR3 is TGCAGTGTTCCACACACAGATACGCAGTATTTT.